Ten or more counts support the clone carrying this T cell receptor beta chain. Aged roughly 6 to 90, donors were systemically healthy Caucasians from Russia. Through a sample-barcoded 5' primer and a J-beta primer mix, a second PCR was run for about 6 to 11 cycles. TCRdb independently ran MiXCR on the 5' RACE reads; one entry per CDR3 protein. Of approximately 680,000 distinct CDR3 sequences listed, roughly 30% were seen once; the top ten hold less than 20%. The data derive from a study of blood T cells in healthy people across ages. The sample was blood. The receptor was derived from a woman of 80 years or more in good health.

CDR3 sequence: CSANERLASYEQYF. The CDR3 DNA reads as TGCAGTGCTAATGAGAGACTAGCCTCCTACGAGCAGTACTTC. The genes are TRBV20-1 and TRBJ2-7; 7 positions agree with TRBD2. The CDR3 is made up of 14 amino acids. Germline values: CDR1 DFQATT, CDR2 SNEGSKA (reference sequence). J lost 0 bases, V lost 4 bases, and 6 bases had no gene match.